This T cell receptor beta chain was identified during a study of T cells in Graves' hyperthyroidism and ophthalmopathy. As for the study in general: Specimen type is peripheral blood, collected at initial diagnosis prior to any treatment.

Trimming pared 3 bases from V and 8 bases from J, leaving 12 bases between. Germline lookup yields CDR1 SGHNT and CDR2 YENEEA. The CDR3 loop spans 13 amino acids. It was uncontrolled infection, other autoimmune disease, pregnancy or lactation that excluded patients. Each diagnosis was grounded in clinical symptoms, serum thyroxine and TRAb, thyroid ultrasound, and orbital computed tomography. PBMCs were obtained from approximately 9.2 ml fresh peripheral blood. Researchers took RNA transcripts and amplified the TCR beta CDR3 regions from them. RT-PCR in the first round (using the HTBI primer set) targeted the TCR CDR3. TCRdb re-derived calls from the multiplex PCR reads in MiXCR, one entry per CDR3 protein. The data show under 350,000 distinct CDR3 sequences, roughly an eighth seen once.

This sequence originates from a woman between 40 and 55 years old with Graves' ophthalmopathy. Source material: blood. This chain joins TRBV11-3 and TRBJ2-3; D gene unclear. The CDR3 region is CASSLTTTGTQYF. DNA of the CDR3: TGTGCCAGCAGCTTGACGACCACGGGTACGCAGTATTTT.